Reported below is one T cell receptor (beta chain). The method was immunoSEQ multiplex PCR; TCRdb's version includes in-frame clones alone and lacks a portion of them. The sample comprises approximately 8,400 clones, 85% to 90% of which are singletons, and about half rests with the top ten. CDR1 and CDR2 from the germline V gene are SGHRS and YFSETQ. The CDR3 spans 17 residues. V was shortened by 0 bases and J by 2 bases, with 12 bases between the two germline ends. The data belong to a study of STAT5B mutations in CD4+ large granular lymphocyte leukemia. The sequenced sample consisted of PBMCs. V usage is TRBV5-1 and J usage is TRBJ2-6, with D possibly matching TRBD2 (6 bases). The sequence derives from a woman aged 70 to 79 with CD4+ T-cell large granular lymphocyte leukemia. CDR3 DNA: TGCGCCAGCAGCTTGGTGGGGACTCCAACTGGGGCCAACGTCCTGACTTTC. Encoded protein: CASSLVGTPTGANVLTF.